Here is one TCR beta chain with its context. The antigen this receptor binds is unknown. No qualities accompany the bases; no much larger clone lies one base away. Per the germline V gene (reference sequence), LGHDT is the CDR1 and YNNKEL is the CDR2. Trimming at the junction amounts to 3 bases on V and 2 bases on J, and the germline ends lie 14 bases apart. From the cysteine up to the phenylalanine, the CDR3 has a length of 15 residues. The sequence is cut down to CDR3 DNA, 45 bases in frame from base 1. The data were obtained in a study of control samples from healthy donors and cancer patients (dated by TCRdb to the early 2020s). The library was obtained by the immunoSEQ multiplex PCR assay. TCRdb took over this immuneACCESS table, retaining in-frame rearrangements with V and J assigned. Such tables are incomplete; in checked studies, under half of the missing clones stem from an unresolved V gene, and the remainder is unexplained. In all, the sample holds 150,000 or so clones, and 75% to 95% of those were seen once. Under 9% of the sample is held by the ten biggest clonotypes.

The sequence derives from a man between 18 and 35 years old in good health. The sequence joins TRBV3-1 (or the pseudogene TRBV3-2) to TRBJ2-7; the D call is tentative, TRBD1 or TRBD2, as each matches 5 bases. Specimen: blood. CDR3 sequence: CASSHRDRGTYEQYF. Read as DNA, the sequence is TGTGCCAGCAGCCACAGGGATCGGGGAACCTACGAGCAGTACTTC.